The 21 T cell receptor beta chains given below trace back to one sample, sequenced in a study of Tregs in tolerant kidney transplant recipients. Assay used: immunoSEQ multiplex PCR; TCRdb lists only in-frame clones, some missing. This table holds tens of thousands of clones, approximately 89% found once. Mixed chimerism was transient after nonmyeloablative marrow transplants from related graft donors. Sequencing was performed on CD4+ T cells from blood (PBMCs), taken 6 months after the transplant. The receptors derive from a human patient who received a combined kidney and bone marrow transplant. Some T cells may originate from the graft donor.

This clone was picked up a small number of times. The chain carries TRBV7-3 and TRBJ2-1; no clear D gene. This CDR3 region has 13 residues. Germline CDR1 is SGHTA and CDR2 is FQGTGA. Trimming pared 5 bases from V and 5 bases from J, leaving 10 bases between. Here the CDR3 DNA reads TGTGCCAGCAGCCCCCCTGGCCACAATGAGCAGTTCTTC. Its protein is CASSPPGHNEQFF.

V is TRBV19 and J is TRBJ2-2; 11 bases agree with TRBD2. The ends lost 6 bases at V and 2 bases at J; junction bases unmatched: 8. The CDR3 length is 17 residues. Germline-derived CDR1 and CDR2 are LNHDA and SQIVND (reference sequence). In DNA, the CDR3 is TGTGCCAGTAGCGACCCTCTAGCGGGGGGTAACACCGGGGAGCTGTTTTTT. Translated: CASSDPLAGGNTGELFF. Full variable domain (rest looked up from reference TRBV19 and TRBJ2-2): DGGITQSPKYLFRKEGQNVTLSCEQNLNHDAMYWYRQDPGQGLRLIYYSQIVNDFQKGDIAEGYSVSREKKESFPLTVTSAQKNPTAFYLCASSDPLAGGNTGELFFGEGSRLTVL.

The rearrangement joins TRBV11-3 to TRBJ2-3; no firm D call. The CDR3 has 15 residues. Germline V lookup: CDR1 SGHNT, CDR2 YENEEA. The ends were cut back, 4 bases at V and 1 base at J, with 12 bases in the middle. The CDR3 sequence: CASSWRREGTDTQYF. DNA of the CDR3: TGTGCCAGCAGCTGGAGACGTGAGGGCACAGATACGCAGTATTTT.

The V and J genes are TRBV11-3 and TRBJ1-1, with 9 bases matching TRBD1. CDR3 length: 15 amino acids. Trimming removed 4 bases from V and 4 bases from J; junction bases left unmatched: 7. Germline CDR1 is SGHNT and CDR2 is YENEEA. Here the CDR3 DNA reads TGTGCCAGCAGCTCCGGCCGGGACAGGGTCACTGAAGCTTTCTTT. Translation gives CASSSGRDRVTEAFF.

This clone was detected only a few times. The gene calls are TRBV5-4 and TRBJ2-7, with 7 bases aligning to TRBD1. V trimming: 4 bases; J trimming: 2 bases; junction bases outside the gene matches: 3. The CDR3 contains 13 residues. The germline V gene has CDR1 SGHNT and CDR2 YYREEE (reference sequence). CDR3 DNA: TGTGCCAGCAGCCCGGGACAGACCTACGAGCAGTACTTC. Its translation: CASSPGQTYEQYF.

The chain combines TRBV7-2 with TRBJ1-4; D ambiguous. Trimming cost V 5 bases and J 0 bases, with 7 bases left between them. Germline-derived CDR1 and CDR2 are SGHTA and FQGNSA. The CDR3 runs to 14 residues. CDR3 sequence (DNA): TGTGCCAGCAGCCAGAAGACAACTAATGAAAAACTGTTTTTT. Protein: CASSQKTTNEKLFF.

The V gene is TRBV9, the J gene TRBJ2-7; TRBD1 matches at 7 bases. From germline, CDR1 is SGDLS and CDR2 YYNGEE. Trimming took 1 base from V and 2 from J; bases not matched to a gene: 6. This CDR3 contains 15 residues. CDR3 loop: CASSVSGTATYEQYF. Here the CDR3 DNA reads TGTGCCAGCAGCGTATCCGGGACAGCAACCTACGAGCAGTACTTC. Full variable domain (missing parts from reference TRBV9 and TRBJ2-7): DSGVTQTPKHLITATGQRVTLRCSPRSGDLSVYWYQQSLDQGLQFLIQYYNGEERAKGNILERFSAQQFPDLHSELNLSSLELGDSALYFCASSVSGTATYEQYFGPGTRLTVT.

There are a few counts of this clone. The rearrangement links TRBV4-2 to TRBJ2-3, with 13 nucleotides matching TRBD2. Germline trimming cut 4 bases from V and 6 bases from J; bases unmatched to any gene: 7. This CDR3 is built from 16 residues. Per germline, CDR1 LGHNA and CDR2 YNFKEQ. The CDR3 protein is CASSPGLAGLGDTQYF. DNA of the CDR3: TGTGCCAGCAGCCCGGGACTAGCGGGGTTGGGGGATACGCAGTATTTT.

The chain employs TRBV10-3 and TRBJ1-2, with D possibly matching TRBD1 (5 bases). The CDR3 has 14 amino acids. Germline-derived CDR1 and CDR2 are ENHRY and SYGVKD. V was cut by 2 bases and J by 4 bases, with 11 bases left in between. For the CDR3, the DNA is TGTGCCATCAGTGAGCAGGGACTCACCTATGGCTACACCTTC. Amino acid sequence: CAISEQGLTYGYTF.

This chain joins TRBV15 and TRBJ2-1, with no clear D. V shed 0 bases and J shed 4 bases, with 10 bases lying between them. Germline lookup yields CDR1 LNHNV and CDR2 YYDKDF (reference sequence). This CDR3 has 15 amino acids. CDR3 DNA: TGTGCCACCAGCAGAGAACGCGTCACTTACAATGAGCAGTTCTTC. This gives the protein CATSRERVTYNEQFF.

This clone was detected only a few times. This chain links TRBV6-6 with TRBJ1-3, with a weak D call TRBD1 (6 bases). CDR1 MNHNY and CDR2 SVGAGI come from the germline V gene (reference sequence). The CDR3 extends over 15 amino acids. V lost 7 bases and J lost 4, with 17 bases in between. The DNA for the CDR3 is TGTGCCAGCACAAAGAGACAGGTTCAGGGAAACACCATATATTTT. Its protein is CASTKRQVQGNTIYF.

The chain has TRBV11-3 and TRBJ2-2; tentative D call: TRBD1 (6 bases). Germline V gives CDR1 SGHNT, CDR2 YENEEA. Trimming removed 6 bases from V and 6 bases from J, with 17 bases in between. CDR3 size: 15 residues. The CDR3 is CASSPTGASSGELFF. The CDR3 coding sequence is TGTGCCAGCAGTCCGACAGGAGCCTCGTCCGGGGAGCTGTTTTTT.

In regard to this clone: Additional DNA sequences in this sample encode the identical CDR3. The V gene is TRBV18, the J gene TRBJ1-2, with 7 bases identical to TRBD1. The CDR3 extends over 15 amino acids. Germline-derived CDR1 and CDR2 are KGHSH and LQKENI. The J segment lost 4 bases and the V segment lost 3 bases, leaving 8 bases of the junction unmatched. CDR3 DNA: TGTGCCAGCTCACCCTCCGGGACAGAGGGCTATGGCTACACCTTC. Translating gives CASSPSGTEGYGYTF.

The J gene is TRBJ2-2, the V gene TRBV18; D remains unclear. The V end lost 0 bases, the J end lost 5 bases, and 7 bases lay between the germline ends. Germline V gene sequence: CDR1 KGHSH, CDR2 LQKENI. The CDR3 loop spans 14 amino acids. CDR3: CASSPPAFTGELFF. In nucleotides, the CDR3 is TGTGCCAGCTCACCACCGGCATTTACCGGGGAGCTGTTTTTT.

This rearrangement joins TRBV10-3 to TRBJ1-1; TRBD1 matches 8 bases. Germline loops: CDR1 ENHRY, CDR2 SYGVKD. The CDR3 is made up of 15 amino acids. With 4 bases clipped from V and 2 bases from J, the junction kept 6 bases outside the gene matches. CDR3 DNA sequence: TGTGCCATCAGTGGATCCAGGGGGCGAAACACTGAAGCTTTCTTT. It specifies CAISGSRGRNTEAFF.

V gene TRBV4-3 combines with J gene TRBJ1-1; perhaps TRBD1 as D (6 bases). CDR3 size: 13 residues. Germline V gives CDR1 LGHNA, CDR2 YSLEER. Between the trimmed V and J ends, which lost 0 bases and 10 bases, there was a span of 12 bases. CDR3 sequence (DNA): TGCGCCAGCAGCCAAGATCGATTCAGGGGAGCTTTCTTT. Translation: CASSQDRFRGAFF.

This clone appeared once. V usage is TRBV19 and J usage is TRBJ2-3; the match to TRBD2 covers 14 bases. The CDR3 is made up of 18 amino acids. CDR1 is LNHDA and CDR2 is SQIVND in the germline V gene (reference sequence). With V trimmed by 3 bases and J by 0 bases, 5 bases remained unmatched. CDR3 sequence (DNA): TGTGCCAGTAGTATCGGACTAGCGGGGGGACCGAGCACAGATACGCAGTATTTT. Protein product: CASSIGLAGGPSTDTQYF.

J is TRBJ2-1 and V is TRBV7-3; TRBD2 aligns across 9 bases. This CDR3 contains 14 residues. J gave up 7 bases and V 5 bases, and 6 bases lay outside the gene matches. Germline-derived CDR1 and CDR2 are SGHTA and FQGTGA. The chain's CDR3 is CASSPGTSWNEQFF. The CDR3 bases are TGTGCCAGCAGCCCCGGGACTAGCTGGAATGAGCAGTTCTTC.

The table lists this clone with a few counts. The rearrangement uses TRBV7-2 and TRBJ1-1, with 11 bases fitting TRBD1. V lost 5 bases to trimming and J lost 4 bases; unmatched junction nucleotides: 6. Germline assignment: CDR1 SGHTA and CDR2 FQGNSA. This CDR3 is built from 15 residues. The CDR3 DNA sequence: TGTGCCAGCAGCCAGTTAGGGACAGGGGGCACTGAAGCTTTCTTT. Its translation: CASSQLGTGGTEAFF.

The CDR3: CASSEPGLYEQYF. CDR3 bases: TGTGCCAGCAGTGAGCCAGGACTCTACGAGCAGTACTTC. The chain carries TRBV2 and TRBJ2-7, with D possibly being TRBD2 (5 bases). V was trimmed by 3 bases and J by 3 bases, leaving 9 bases between them. Germline V gene data show CDR1 as SNHLY and CDR2 as FYNNEI. The CDR3 contains 13 residues. Full variable domain (outside the CDR3, taken from reference TRBV2 and TRBJ2-7): EPEVTQTPSHQVTQMGQEVILRCVPISNHLYFYWYRQILGQKVEFLVSFYNNEISEKSEIFDDQFSVERPDGSNFTLKIRSTKLEDSAMYFCASSEPGLYEQYFGPGTRLTVT.

The chain combines TRBV4-1 with TRBJ2-2; the D gene is possibly TRBD1 (6 bases). This CDR3 contains 15 residues. The V gene lost 4 bases and the J gene lost 4 bases, with 13 bases spanning the gap. The germline V gene encodes CDR1 MGHRA and CDR2 YSYEKL. For the CDR3, the DNA is TGCGCCAGCAGCCCAAGAACAGGGACCACCGGGGAGCTGTTTTTT. Protein: CASSPRTGTTGELFF.